The 12 T cell receptor beta chains below were found in one sample sequenced in a study of T cell responses to AZD1222 COVID-19 vaccine (dated by TCRdb to the early 2020s). The label giving this sample's time point can be read as: baseline before first vaccination. Per the publication, the treatment or condition label means: meningococcal conjugate vaccine given as trial control. Library preparation used the immunoSEQ multiplex PCR assay. The immuneACCESS repertoire file appears here via TCRdb, limited to in-frame rearrangements. These files lack a portion of the clones; in checked studies, under half of the deficit traces to unresolved V genes, and the cause of the others is not known. The sample table records roughly 70,000 clones; more than 65% of these occur just once. The leading ten clones occupy 20% to 30% of the sample. Sample: peripheral blood, taken on day 0 of MenACWY control vaccination. The receptors were gathered from an adult in good health.

This clone was counted a single time. The chain is built from TRBV5-1 and TRBJ1-5; the D gene is possibly TRBD1 (5 bases). Per the germline V gene, CDR1 is SGHRS and CDR2 is YFSETQ. With 5 bases removed from V and 7 bases from J, the gap between germline ends came to 10 bases. The CDR3 totals 12 residues. The CDR3 DNA is TGCGCCAGCAGGTTACAGGTACAGCCCCAGCATTTT. Translating it yields CASRLQVQPQHF.

This clone turned up a few times. The chain is built from TRBV11-2 and TRBJ2-1, with TRBD2 matching over 13 bases. The junction had 12 bases not matched to a gene; V was cut back by 8 bases and J by 2 bases. The CDR3 is 18 residues long. CDR1 and CDR2 from the germline V gene are SGHAT and FQNNGV. CDR3 bases: TGTGCCAGCGGCGATAGGACTAGCGGGGGCCTTGCCTACAATGAGCAGTTCTTC. Residues: CASGDRTSGGLAYNEQFF. Full variable domain (outside the CDR3, taken from reference TRBV11-2 and TRBJ2-1): EAGVAQSPRYKIIEKRQSVAFWCNPISGHATLYWYQQILGQGPKLLIQFQNNGVVDDSQLPKDRFSAERLKGVDSTLKIQPAKLEDSAVYLCASGDRTSGGLAYNEQFFGPGTRLTVL.

This rearrangement joins TRBV5-1 to TRBJ2-2, with D possibly TRBD2 on 5 matching bases. This CDR3 spans 15 amino acids. Germline V gives CDR1 SGHRS, CDR2 YFSETQ. V lost 2 bases, J lost 7 bases, and 15 bases lay in between. CDR3 bases: TGCGCCAGCAGCTTCCGAGGAGGCAGAGACGGGGAGCTGTTTTTT. As protein: CASSFRGGRDGELFF.

V is TRBV6-5 and J is TRBJ1-6; 7 bases are shared with TRBD1. Germline CDR1 is MNHEY and CDR2 is SVGAGI. V shed 7 bases, J shed 7 bases, and the junction held 4 bases outside the gene matches. The CDR3 is 13 residues long. CDR3 loop: CASTGQLNSPLHF. Written as DNA, the CDR3 is TGTGCCAGCACGGGACAGTTGAATTCACCCCTCCACTTT.

This rearrangement joins TRBV11-2 to TRBJ1-4; TRBD1 matches at 8 bases. This CDR3 spans 17 amino acids. The germline gives CDR1 SGHAT, CDR2 FQNNGV. The trim removed 1 base at V and 7 bases at J, leaving 11 bases unmatched. The chain's CDR3 is CASSLGSGGRLGEKLFF. CDR3 DNA sequence: TGTGCCAGCAGCTTAGGGTCAGGGGGCAGGTTGGGTGAAAAACTGTTTTTT.

The chain recombines TRBV12-3 or TRBV12-4 with TRBJ2-1, with D perhaps assigned TRBD1 or TRBD2 (5 bases each). This CDR3 spans 12 amino acids. V lost 3 bases, J lost 10 bases, and 10 bases lay in between. The CDR3 loop is CASSFGAGEQFF. Here the CDR3 DNA reads TGTGCCAGCAGTTTCGGGGCTGGCGAGCAGTTCTTC.

V and J are TRBV14 and TRBJ2-1, with 8 bases aligning to TRBD1. Germline V gene sequence: CDR1 SGHDN, CDR2 FVKESK. This CDR3 is built from 16 residues. V trimming: 3 bases; J trimming: 0 bases; junction bases outside the gene matches: 4. This CDR3 reads CASSHRQGSSYNEQFF. Here the CDR3 DNA reads TGTGCCAGCAGCCACCGACAGGGGAGCTCCTACAATGAGCAGTTCTTC.

J is TRBJ1-2 and V is TRBV5-8; no reliable D call. Germline CDR1 and CDR2: SGHTS and YDEGEE. The V and J ends lost 0 bases and 4 bases respectively, with 10 bases between them. The CDR3 extends over 14 amino acids. CDR3 sequence: CASSLGKGGYGYTF. CDR3 sequence (DNA): TGTGCCAGCAGCTTGGGGAAAGGCGGCTATGGCTACACCTTC.

This clone came up a few times. The genes are TRBV5-5 and TRBJ1-1, with 7 bases matching TRBD1. The V and J ends lost 3 bases and 1 base, in that order; junction bases with no gene match: 9. Germline CDR1 is SGHKS and CDR2 is YYEKEE (reference sequence). The CDR3 spans 16 residues. This CDR3 is CASSYRQGRANTEAFF. The CDR3 coding sequence is TGTGCCAGCAGCTACCGACAGGGTCGTGCGAACACTGAAGCTTTCTTT. Complete variable domain (other parts from reference TRBV5-5 and TRBJ1-1): DAGVTQSPTHLIKTRGQQVTLRCSPISGHKSVSWYQQVLGQGPQFIFQYYEKEERGRGNFPDRFSARQFPNYSSELNVNALLLGDSALYLCASSYRQGRANTEAFFGQGTRLTVV.

The chain links TRBV5-4 to TRBJ2-3; D not resolved. Per germline, CDR1 SGHNT and CDR2 YYREEE (reference sequence). This CDR3 region has 14 residues. The V gene lost 4 bases and the J gene lost 1 base, with 10 bases spanning the gap. The CDR3, as DNA: TGTGCCAGCAGCCCGGGTTCGGGCACAGATACGCAGTATTTT. Translated, it gives CASSPGSGTDTQYF.

J is TRBJ2-2 and V is TRBV28, with 8 bases identical to TRBD2. This CDR3 has 15 amino acids. Germline lookup yields CDR1 MDHEN and CDR2 SYDVKM. The trim removed 9 bases at V and 0 bases at J, leaving 6 bases unmatched. The CDR3 coding sequence is TGTGCCAGTACGGGGGGGGATGCGAACACCGGGGAGCTGTTTTTT. The encoded protein is CASTGGDANTGELFF.

This sequence joins TRBV30 and TRBJ1-2; 9 bases line up with TRBD1. The J segment lost 7 bases and the V segment lost 1 base, leaving 4 bases of the junction unmatched. The CDR3 loop spans 13 amino acids. CDR1 and CDR2 from the germline V gene are GTSNPN and SVGIG (reference sequence). DNA for the CDR3: TGTGCCTGGAGTGCAAACAGGGGGCTTGGCTACACCTTC. Translation: CAWSANRGLGYTF. The full variable domain, its missing parts supplied by reference TRBV30 and TRBJ1-2, is SQTIHQWPATLVQPVGSPLSLECTVEGTSNPNLYWYRQAAGRGLQLLFYSVGIGQISSEVPQNLSASRPQDRQFILSSKKLLLSDSGFYLCAWSANRGLGYTFGSGTRLTVV.